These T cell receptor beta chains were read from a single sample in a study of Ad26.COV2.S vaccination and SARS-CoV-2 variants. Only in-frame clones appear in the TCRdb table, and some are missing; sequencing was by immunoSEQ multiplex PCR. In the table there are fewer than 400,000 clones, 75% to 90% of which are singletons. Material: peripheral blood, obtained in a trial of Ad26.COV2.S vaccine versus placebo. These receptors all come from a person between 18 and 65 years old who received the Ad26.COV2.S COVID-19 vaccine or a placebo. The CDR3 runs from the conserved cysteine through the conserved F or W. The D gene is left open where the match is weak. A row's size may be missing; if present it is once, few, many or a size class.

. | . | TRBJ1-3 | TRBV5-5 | TGTGCCAGCAGCTCTGATGGGCGGTTCCCGGGAAACACCATATATTTT | CASSSDGRFPGNTIYF
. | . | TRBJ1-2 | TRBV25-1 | TGTGCCAGCAGTGAAGATGGACCCGATTATGGCTACACCTTC | CASSEDGPDYGYTF
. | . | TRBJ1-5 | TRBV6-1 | TGTGCCAGCAGTGAACGACGACCAGGAGATCAGCCCCAGCATTTT | CASSERRPGDQPQHF
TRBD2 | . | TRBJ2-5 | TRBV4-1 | TGCGCCAGCAGCCAGCTCGGACTAGCGGTCCAAGAGACCCAGTACTTC | CASSQLGLAVQETQYF
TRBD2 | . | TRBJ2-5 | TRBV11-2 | TGTGCCAGCAGCTTAGGGACTAGCGGGAGGTACCAAGAGACCCAGTACTTC | CASSLGTSGRYQETQYF
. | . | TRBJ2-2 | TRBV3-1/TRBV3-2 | TGTGCCAGCAGCCCCGGGAGGAACACCGGGGAGCTGTTTTTT | CASSPGRNTGELFF
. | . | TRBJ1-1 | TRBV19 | TGTGCCAGTAGTCCCACAGGGATAGTCAGCACTGAAGCTTTCTTT | CASSPTGIVSTEAFF
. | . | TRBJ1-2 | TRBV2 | TGTGCCAGCAGTCCCACACAGGGATATGACTATGGCTACACCTTC | CASSPTQGYDYGYTF
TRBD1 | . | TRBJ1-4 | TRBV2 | TGTGCCAGCGGTGTCCGGGACAGGGGAGGACCCTGGAGGTTT | CASGVRDRGGPWRF
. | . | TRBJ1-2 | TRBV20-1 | TGCAGTGCTAGGAGTGGCTATGGCTACACCTTC | CSARSGYGYTF
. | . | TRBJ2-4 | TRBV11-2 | TGTGCCAGCAGCCCGTTCCAGGGACCCGAAAACATTCAGTACTTC | CASSPFQGPENIQYF
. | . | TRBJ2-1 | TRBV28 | TGTGCCAGCAGTTTACCCCCATACCCATCCCTCGCAGGGAAAGGGAGCTCCTACAATGAGCAGTTCTTC | CASSLPPYPSLAGKGSSYNEQFF
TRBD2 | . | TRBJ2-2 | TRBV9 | TGTGCCAGCAGCGCACCTAGCGGGGAACGCAGGAACACCGGGGAGCTGTTTTTT | CASSAPSGERRNTGELFF
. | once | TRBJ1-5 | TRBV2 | TGTGCCAGCAGTGAAGTGGGGGTCGGGCAGCCCCAGCATTTT | CASSEVGVGQPQHF
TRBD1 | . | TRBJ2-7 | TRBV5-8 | TGTGCCAGCGCACGGTGGGGACAGGGAGGGTACGAGCAGTACTTC | CASARWGQGGYEQYF
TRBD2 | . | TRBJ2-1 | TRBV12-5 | TGTGCTAGTGGTTTGGATCCCGGACTAGCGCCATTGAGAGAGCAGTTCTTC | CASGLDPGLAPLREQFF
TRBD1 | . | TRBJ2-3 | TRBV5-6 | TGTGCCAGCAGCTTGGGGACAGGTTGGGGAGATACGCAGTATTTT | CASSLGTGWGDTQYF
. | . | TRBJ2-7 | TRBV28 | TGTGCCAGCAGTTTGCGCGGTAGCCGCAGGGTCCACGAGCAGTACTTC | CASSLRGSRRVHEQYF
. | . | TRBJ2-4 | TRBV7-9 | TGTGCCAGCAGCCCCGAGGGTGGGAGCGGAAGAAACATTCAGTACTTC | CASSPEGGSGRNIQYF
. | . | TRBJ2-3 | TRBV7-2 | TGTGCCAGCAGCTTAGGGGGCAGTGCTGGTGGAGATACGCAGTATTTT | CASSLGGSAGGDTQYF
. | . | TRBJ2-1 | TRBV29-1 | TGCAGCGCCATAGTCAGCGGGTACAATGAGCAGTTCTTC | CSAIVSGYNEQFF
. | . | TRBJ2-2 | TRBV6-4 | TGTGCCAGCAGTGACTCAGCGGAGACCGGGGAGCTGTTTTTT | CASSDSAETGELFF
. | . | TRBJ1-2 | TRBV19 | TGTGCCAGTAGTCCACGACACTACTATGGCTACACCTTC | CASSPRHYYGYTF
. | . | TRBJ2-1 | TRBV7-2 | TGTGCCAGCAGCTCTGGGGGGGCAGATGAGCAGTTCTTC | CASSSGGADEQFF
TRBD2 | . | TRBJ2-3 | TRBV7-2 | TGTGCCAGCAGCTTAAGGGGAGGTCTAGCGGAGTTGACAGATACGCAGTATTTT | CASSLRGGLAELTDTQYF
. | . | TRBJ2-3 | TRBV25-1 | TGTGCCAGCAGTGTTACGGGGGCAGATACGCAGTATTTT | CASSVTGADTQYF
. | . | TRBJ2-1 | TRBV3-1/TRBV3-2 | TGTGCCAGCAGCCCCCTAAGTAGCACTGAGCAGTTCTTC | CASSPLSSTEQFF
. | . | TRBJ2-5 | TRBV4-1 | TGCGCCAGCAGCCGTAGGGTTATCCCCCAAGAGACCCAGTACTTC | CASSRRVIPQETQYF
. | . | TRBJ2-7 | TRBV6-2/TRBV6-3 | TGTGCCAGCAGTGAGACAGGTCTCTCCTACGAGCAGTACTTC | CASSETGLSYEQYF
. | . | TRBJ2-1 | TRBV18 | TGTGCCAGCTCAAACCCGAACGACAATGAGCAGTTCTTC | CASSNPNDNEQFF
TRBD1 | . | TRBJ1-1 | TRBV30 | TGTGCCTGGAGTGCCATCCAGACAGGGCTCACTGAAGCTTTCTTT | CAWSAIQTGLTEAFF
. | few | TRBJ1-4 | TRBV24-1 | TGTGCCACCAGTGAGCCCACAGTCGGAGGCGTCCAAAAACTGTTTTTT | CATSEPTVGGVQKLFF
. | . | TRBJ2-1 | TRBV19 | TGTGCCAGTAGTATAGGGGGGGAAACCAACAATGAGCAGTTCTTC | CASSIGGETNNEQFF
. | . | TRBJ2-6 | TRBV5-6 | TGTGCCAGCCCTCGATCCCAGGCAGGGAAAGGGACTGGGGCCAACGTCCTGACTTTC | CASPRSQAGKGTGANVLTF
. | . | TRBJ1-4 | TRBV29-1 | TGCAGCGTTCTTAAGGGCCCAACTAATGAAAAACTGTTTTTT | CSVLKGPTNEKLFF
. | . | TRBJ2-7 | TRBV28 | TGTGCCAGCAGTTACTTTCGGGGGCCGGGTCGAACTTCCTACGAGCAGTACTTC | CASSYFRGPGRTSYEQYF
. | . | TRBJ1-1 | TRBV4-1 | TGCGCCAGCAGCCAAGACCCCACAGGGAGTGGCACTGAAGCTTTCTTT | CASSQDPTGSGTEAFF
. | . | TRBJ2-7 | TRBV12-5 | TGTGCTAGTGGTCGGGACCAAGCCTACGAGCAGTACTTC | CASGRDQAYEQYF
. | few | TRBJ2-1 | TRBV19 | TGTGCCAGTAGTATGGCAGTGGCGGGATCCTACAATGAGCAGTTCTTC | CASSMAVAGSYNEQFF
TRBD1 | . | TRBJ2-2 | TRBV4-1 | TGCGCCAGCAGCCAATACGGACGGACAGGGAACACCGGGGAGCTGTTTTTT | CASSQYGRTGNTGELFF
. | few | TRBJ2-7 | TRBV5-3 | TGTGCCAAGGAGATCGGCTTGGTCTACGAGCAGTACTTC | CAKEIGLVYEQYF
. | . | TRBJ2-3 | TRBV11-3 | TGTGCCAGCAGCGCTGGGACGAGCACAGATACGCAGTATTTT | CASSAGTSTDTQYF